One sample yielded the 14 T cell receptor beta chains listed below, sequenced in a study of response to subunit inactivated influenza vaccine. Each CDR3 protein gets one entry after TCRdb re-called the RT-PCR reads with MiXCR. The sample records more than 500,000 distinct CDR3 sequences, around 11% being singletons. These records were also assigned to another study, of T cells expressing NK-cell markers. As that study records: The authors generated TCR beta cDNA through 5'RACE template switching with UMIs.

This material consisted of PBMCs from blood, taken on the day of vaccination. The receptors come from a middle-aged man who received an inactivated influenza vaccine.

This clonotype occurred a few times. The gene calls are TRBV20-1 and TRBJ2-7, with TRBD1 matching over 7 bases. The CDR3 is made up of 15 amino acids. Trimming removed 1 base from V and 2 bases from J; junction bases left unmatched: 8. Germline V gene sequence: CDR1 DFQATT, CDR2 SNEGSKA (reference sequence). This chain's CDR3 is CSARVGKTGTYEQYF. The CDR3 nucleotides are TGCAGTGCTAGAGTGGGGAAGACAGGGACCTACGAGCAGTACTTC.

J is TRBJ1-4 and V is TRBV27; no firm D call. The CDR3 has 13 residues. The V and J ends lost 5 bases and 8 bases respectively, with 12 bases between them. Germline V gene sequence: CDR1 MNHEY, CDR2 SMNVEV (reference sequence). The CDR3 loop reads CASSIQEGEKLFF. The CDR3 DNA sequence: TGTGCCAGCAGTATCCAGGAAGGCGAAAAACTGTTTTTT.

This clonotype has a handful of counts. This sequence joins TRBV10-3 and TRBJ2-7; no definite D call. V gave up 6 bases and J gave up 0 bases, with 9 bases separating them. CDR1 ENHRY and CDR2 SYGVKD come from the germline V gene. The CDR3 has 13 amino acids. CDR3 loop: CAISLTFSYEQYF. The CDR3 region has the DNA TGTGCCATCAGCTTGACGTTCTCCTACGAGCAGTACTTC.

This clonotype was picked up a small number of times. The rearrangement joins TRBV29-1 to TRBJ2-1; TRBD2 aligns across 12 bases. The germline V gene has CDR1 SQVTM and CDR2 ANQGSEA. The CDR3 is 14 amino acids. CDR3 sequence: CTITLAGGYNEQFF. CDR3 nucleotides: TGCACCATAACACTAGCGGGAGGATACAATGAGCAGTTCTTC.

J is TRBJ2-3 and V is TRBV20-1; D unclear. The V and J ends lost 5 bases and 9 bases respectively, with 12 bases between them. CDR1 and CDR2 from the germline V gene are DFQATT and SNEGSKA (reference sequence). The length of the CDR3 is 11 residues. CDR3: CSAPMMGTQYF. The CDR3 bases are TGCAGTGCTCCAATGATGGGGACGCAGTATTTT.

The DNA of the CDR3 is TGCAGTGCTCAAACTCAACCGGGACAGGGGACCGGGGAGCTGTTTTTT. Protein sequence: CSAQTQPGQGTGELFF. V gene TRBV20-1 combines with J gene TRBJ2-2, with 10 bases identical to TRBD1. In germline, CDR1 is DFQATT, CDR2 SNEGSKA (reference sequence). The V segment lost 5 bases and the J segment 5 bases; nucleotides outside the gene matches: 11. The CDR3 loop spans 16 amino acids.

This clonotype was counted a few times. The chain has TRBV4-3 and TRBJ2-2; D may be TRBD2 (5 bases). Germline assignment: CDR1 LGHNA and CDR2 YSLEER. The length of the CDR3 is 14 residues. Trimming stripped 0 bases from V and 6 bases from J, with 8 bases between. The CDR3 is CASSQDSGAGELFF. CDR3 sequence (DNA): TGCGCCAGCAGCCAAGATTCCGGGGCCGGGGAGCTGTTTTTT.

This chain uses TRBV24-1 with TRBJ2-1; 8 bases align to TRBD2. This CDR3 contains 16 residues. The germline CDR1 and CDR2 sequences are KGHDR and SFDVKD. Trimming at V came to 6 bases and at J to 6 bases, leaving 12 bases not matched to a gene. DNA of the CDR3: TGTGCCACCAGTAAAGCCCCGGGGGGGGCCCTCAATGAGCAGTTCTTC. Protein: CATSKAPGGALNEQFF.

This clonotype was seen many times. J is TRBJ2-1 and V is TRBV4-1; D uncertain. Looked up from germline, CDR1 is MGHRA and CDR2 is YSYEKL. The CDR3 runs 15 residues. Trimming took off 1 base at V and 2 bases at J, with 9 bases between the two ends. Here the CDR3 reads CASSQGPGAYNEQFF. CDR3 nucleotide sequence: TGCGCCAGCAGCCAAGGCCCTGGGGCCTACAATGAGCAGTTCTTC.

This clonotype was counted only a few times. The chain joins TRBV20-1 to TRBJ1-2; the D gene is possibly TRBD1 (5 bases). The CDR3 length is 13 residues. Germline CDR1 reads DFQATT; CDR2 reads SNEGSKA (reference sequence). Trimming cost V 1 base and J 8 bases, with 14 bases left between them. CDR3 coding DNA: TGCAGTGCTAGAGGGCGTCAGGGTAAAGGCTACACCTTC. The encoded protein is CSARGRQGKGYTF.

This clonotype was seen more than once but under ten times. The chain carries TRBV7-6 and TRBJ2-1; 11 nucleotides agree with TRBD1. V trimming: 5 bases; J trimming: 2 bases; junction bases outside the gene matches: 8. This CDR3 has 17 amino acids. CDR1 is SGHVS and CDR2 is FNYEAQ in the germline V gene. The CDR3 DNA is TGTGCCAGCAGCCAGCATTGGACAGGGGGCCCCTACAATGAGCAGTTCTTC. Residues: CASSQHWTGGPYNEQFF.

This clonotype has at least ten counts. The rearrangement uses TRBV29-1 and TRBJ2-1; 7 bases agree with TRBD2. With V trimmed by 3 bases and J by 5 bases, 7 bases remained unmatched. Per germline, CDR1 SQVTM and CDR2 ANQGSEA. The CDR3 runs 14 residues. The CDR3 sequence: CSVDPSGNDNEQFF. CDR3 in DNA: TGCAGCGTTGACCCTAGCGGCAACGACAATGAGCAGTTCTTC.

The chain employs TRBV4-3 and TRBJ2-7; D remains ambiguous. V shed 0 bases and J shed 7 bases, with 13 bases lying between them. The V gene's germline CDR1 is LGHNA and CDR2 YSLEER. The CDR3 consists of 14 residues. CDR3 in DNA: TGCGCCAGCAGCCAAGAGAGAGGTTACTGGGAGCAGTACTTC. Its translation: CASSQERGYWEQYF.

This chain joins TRBV3-1 and TRBJ1-2; D call uncertain. Germline V gene data show CDR1 as LGHDT and CDR2 as YNNKEL (reference sequence). V dropped 4 bases and J dropped 4 bases, with 13 bases sitting between them. The CDR3 is made up of 14 amino acids. In DNA, the CDR3 is TGTGCCAGCAGCCGGGAGCCACAGTCCTATGGCTACACCTTC. It yields the protein CASSREPQSYGYTF.